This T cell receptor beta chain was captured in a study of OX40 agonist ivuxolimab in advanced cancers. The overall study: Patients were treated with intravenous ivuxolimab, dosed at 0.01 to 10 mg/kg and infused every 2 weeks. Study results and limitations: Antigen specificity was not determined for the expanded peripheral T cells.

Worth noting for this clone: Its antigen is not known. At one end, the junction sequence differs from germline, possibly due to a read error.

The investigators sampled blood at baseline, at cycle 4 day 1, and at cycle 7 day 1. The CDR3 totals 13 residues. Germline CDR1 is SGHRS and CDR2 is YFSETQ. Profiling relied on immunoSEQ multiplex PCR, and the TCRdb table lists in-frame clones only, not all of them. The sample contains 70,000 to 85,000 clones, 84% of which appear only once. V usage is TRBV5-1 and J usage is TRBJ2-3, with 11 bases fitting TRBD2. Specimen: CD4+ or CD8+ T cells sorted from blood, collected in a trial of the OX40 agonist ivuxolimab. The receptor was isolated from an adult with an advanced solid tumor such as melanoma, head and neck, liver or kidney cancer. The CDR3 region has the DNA TGCGCCAGCAGCTTGGGCCGGCTAGCGGGGGGCTCTTTT. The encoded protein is CASSLGRLAGGSF.